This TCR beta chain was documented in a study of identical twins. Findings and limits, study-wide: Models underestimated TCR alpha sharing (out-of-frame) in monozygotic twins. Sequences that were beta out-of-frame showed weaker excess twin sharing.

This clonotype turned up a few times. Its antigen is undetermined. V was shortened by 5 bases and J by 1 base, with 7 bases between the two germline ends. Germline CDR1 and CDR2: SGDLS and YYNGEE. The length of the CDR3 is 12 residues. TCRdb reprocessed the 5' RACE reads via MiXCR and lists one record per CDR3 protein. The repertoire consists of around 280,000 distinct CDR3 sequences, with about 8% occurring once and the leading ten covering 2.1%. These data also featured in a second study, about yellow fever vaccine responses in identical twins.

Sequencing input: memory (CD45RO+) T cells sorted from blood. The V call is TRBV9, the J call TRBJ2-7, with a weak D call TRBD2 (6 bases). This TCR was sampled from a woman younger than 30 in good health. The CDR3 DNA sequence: TGTGCCAGCAGGAGCGGGTCCTACGAGCAGTACTTC. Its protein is CASRSGSYEQYF.